This is a list of T cell receptor beta chains from one sample in a study of cytomegalovirus exposure and HLA in healthy donors. Clones were read by immunoSEQ multiplex PCR, and TCRdb kept only the in-frame ones, dropping some. The table lists around 200,000 clones, roughly 77% of them singletons. Input material: PBMCs. The source is a young woman in good health and CMV-seropositive. The CDR3 runs from the conserved cysteine through the conserved F or W.

j_call v_call cdr3_aa
TRBJ2-1 TRBV10-3 CAIRGTGAYNEQFF
TRBJ1-3 TRBV6-1 CASSMTGSGNTIYF
TRBJ1-2 TRBV5-4 CASSLVGQGPNYGYTF
TRBJ2-3 TRBV5-1 CASSPLTGADTQYF
TRBJ2-1 TRBV28 CASSWAGESSYNEQFF
TRBJ2-7 TRBV15 CATSVDRGDSYEQYF
TRBJ2-5 TRBV28 CASSLSSGRGTQYF
TRBJ2-1 TRBV27 CASSFSGQGYNEQFF
TRBJ2-7 TRBV6-6 CASSSRRGPGEQYF
TRBJ1-1 TRBV15 CATSRDLQAEAFF
TRBJ1-2 TRBV7-2 CASSLGAQGHGYTF
TRBJ1-2 TRBV5-1 CASSLYQGAGGYTF
TRBJ2-7 TRBV19 CASSLTGGGEQYF
TRBJ2-1 TRBV5-4 CASSWGLAGAEQFF
TRBJ1-4 TRBV19 CASSTGHSNEKLFF
TRBJ2-7 TRBV11-2 CASSLDQTLTKQYF
TRBJ1-2 TRBV28 CASSFGEGWNGYTF
TRBJ2-3 TRBV6-4 CASQAGSTDTQYF
TRBJ2-7 TRBV5-4 CASSLDLAGIYEQYF
TRBJ2-6 TRBV5-5 CASSQDGGSGANVLTF
TRBJ2-7 TRBV27 CASSLSGGQVKIYEQYF
TRBJ2-7 TRBV6-1 CASSGTGPYEQYF
TRBJ2-7 TRBV6-1 CASSERQGRSYEQYF
TRBJ1-3 TRBV15 CATSREVVGAGNTIYF
TRBJ2-1 TRBV5-6 CASSLGSAGKADEQFF
TRBJ2-3 TRBV7-9 CASSRVPDWTSGGADTQYF
TRBJ2-7 TRBV6-5 CASSSLLAGEYEQYF
TRBJ2-1 TRBV27 CASSPGLAEQFF
TRBJ2-5 TRBV11-2 CASRRIGRETQYF
TRBJ2-7 TRBV19 CASSIVEGASHEQYF
TRBJ2-7 TRBV6-1 CASSEGLPGQGAYEQYF
TRBJ2-5 TRBV30 CAWSVPGDLAGQETQYF
TRBJ1-5 TRBV19 CASSGTGNSNQPQHF
TRBJ2-5 TRBV19 CASSQAHRDQQYF
TRBJ1-1 TRBV10-3 CAIARVNTEAFF
TRBJ2-7 TRBV5-1 CATVDRVYEQYF
TRBJ2-1 TRBV4-2 CASSQVRPAGYNEQFF
TRBJ2-2 TRBV14 CASSHPVNTGELFF
TRBJ2-1 TRBV13 CASSGNLRDRGNEQFF
TRBJ1-2 TRBV18 CASSVLPGDNYGYTF
TRBJ2-3 TRBV4-2 CASSQDGAGGNTDTQYF
TRBJ1-2 TRBV28 CASSSDRGQGYTF
TRBJ1-1 TRBV5-4 CASSWTGGANTEAFF
TRBJ1-5 TRBV7-9 CASSSGQGDVQPQHF
TRBJ2-5 TRBV6-1 CASSPGTGLRETQYF
TRBJ2-1 TRBV23-1 CASQKGDKSYNEQFF
TRBJ2-7 TRBV2 CASSKEEGYEQYF
TRBJ2-6 TRBV28 CASSPQSGANVLTF
TRBJ2-7 TRBV14 CASSPGVGPRYEQYF
TRBJ1-2 TRBV5-1 CASSLFAGGNYGHTF
TRBJ1-2 TRBV6-1 CASSEGRVGYGYTF
TRBJ2-1 TRBV7-2 CASSLGGGGHNEQFF
TRBJ2-3 TRBV6-5 CASRPGTGSPDTQYF